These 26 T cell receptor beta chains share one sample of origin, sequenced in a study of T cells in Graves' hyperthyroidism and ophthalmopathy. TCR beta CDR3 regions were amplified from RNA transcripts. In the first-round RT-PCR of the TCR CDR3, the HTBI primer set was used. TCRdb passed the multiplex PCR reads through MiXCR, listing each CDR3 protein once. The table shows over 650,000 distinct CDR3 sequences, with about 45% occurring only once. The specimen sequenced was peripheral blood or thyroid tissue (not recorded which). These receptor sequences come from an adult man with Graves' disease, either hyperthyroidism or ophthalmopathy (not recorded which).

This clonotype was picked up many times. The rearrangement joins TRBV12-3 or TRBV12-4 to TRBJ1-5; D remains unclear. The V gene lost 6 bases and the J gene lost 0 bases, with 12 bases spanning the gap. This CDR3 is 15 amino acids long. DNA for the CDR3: TGTGCCAGCAGAGGGCCAAACCATAGCAATCAGCCCCAGCATTTT. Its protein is CASRGPNHSNQPQHF.

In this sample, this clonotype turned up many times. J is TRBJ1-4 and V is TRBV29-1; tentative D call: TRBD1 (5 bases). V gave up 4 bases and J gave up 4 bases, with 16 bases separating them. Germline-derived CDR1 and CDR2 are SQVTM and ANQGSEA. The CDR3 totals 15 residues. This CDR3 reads CSVVGSQGDNEKLFF. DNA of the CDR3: TGCAGCGTTGTGGGGTCTCAAGGGGATAATGAAAAACTGTTTTTT. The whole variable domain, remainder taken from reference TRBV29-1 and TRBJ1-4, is SAVISQKPSRDICQRGTSLTIQCQVDSQVTMMFWYRQQPGQSLTLIATANQGSEATYESGFVIDKFPISRPNLTFSTLTVSNMSPEDSSIYLCSVVGSQGDNEKLFFGSGTQLSVL.

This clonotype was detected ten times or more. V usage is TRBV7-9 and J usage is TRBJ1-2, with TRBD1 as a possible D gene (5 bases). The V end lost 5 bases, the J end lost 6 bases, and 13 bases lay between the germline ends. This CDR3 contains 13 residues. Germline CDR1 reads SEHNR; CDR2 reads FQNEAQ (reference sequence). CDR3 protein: CASSQTGGDGYTF. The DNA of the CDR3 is TGTGCCAGCAGCCAGACGGGGGGAGATGGCTACACCTTC.

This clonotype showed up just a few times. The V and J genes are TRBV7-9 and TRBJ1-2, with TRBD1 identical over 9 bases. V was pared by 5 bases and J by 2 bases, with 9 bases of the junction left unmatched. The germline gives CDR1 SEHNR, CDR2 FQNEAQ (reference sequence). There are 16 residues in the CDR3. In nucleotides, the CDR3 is TGTGCCAGCAGCATTCCGGGACAGGGATACAACTATGGCTACACCTTC. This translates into CASSIPGQGYNYGYTF.

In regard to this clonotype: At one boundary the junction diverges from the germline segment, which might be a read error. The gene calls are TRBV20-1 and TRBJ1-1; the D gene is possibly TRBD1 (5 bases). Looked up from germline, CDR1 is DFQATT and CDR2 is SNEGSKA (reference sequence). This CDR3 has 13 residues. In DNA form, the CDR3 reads TGCAGTGCTCCGGGCGGGGCCAACACTAAAGCTTTCTTT. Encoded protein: CSAPGGANTKAFF.

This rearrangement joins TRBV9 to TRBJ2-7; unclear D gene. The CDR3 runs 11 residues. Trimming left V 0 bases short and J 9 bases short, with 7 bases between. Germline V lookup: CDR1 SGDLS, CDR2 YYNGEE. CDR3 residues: CASSVGVGQYF. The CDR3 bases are TGTGCCAGCAGCGTAGGAGTCGGGCAGTACTTC.

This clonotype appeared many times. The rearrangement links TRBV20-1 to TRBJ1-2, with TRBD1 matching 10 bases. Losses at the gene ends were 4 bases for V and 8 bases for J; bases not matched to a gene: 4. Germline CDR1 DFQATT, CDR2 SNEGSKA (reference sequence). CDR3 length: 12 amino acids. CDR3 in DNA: TGCAGTGCTAACGACAGGGGGCGCGGCTACACCTTC. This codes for CSANDRGRGYTF.

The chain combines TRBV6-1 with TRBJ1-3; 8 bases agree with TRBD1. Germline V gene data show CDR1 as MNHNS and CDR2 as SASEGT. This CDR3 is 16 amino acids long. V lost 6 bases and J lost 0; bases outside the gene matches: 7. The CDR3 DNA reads TGTGCCAGCAGGGCGACAGGGGTGGCCTCTGGAAACACCATATATTTT. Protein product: CASRATGVASGNTIYF.

The CDR3 spells CASSPDTINQPQHF. CDR3 coding DNA: TGTGCCAGCAGCCCCGACACAATCAATCAGCCCCAGCATTTT. V and J are TRBV2 and TRBJ1-5; no reliable D call. The CDR3 is 14 residues long. Trimming left V 6 bases short and J 3 bases short, with 12 bases between. Germline V gene lookup returns CDR1 SNHLY and CDR2 FYNNEI.

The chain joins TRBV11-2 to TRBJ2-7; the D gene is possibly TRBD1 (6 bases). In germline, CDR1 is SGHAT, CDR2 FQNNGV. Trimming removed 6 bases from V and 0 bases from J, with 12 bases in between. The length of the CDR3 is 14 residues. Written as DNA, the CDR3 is TGTGCCAGCAGTGGCCGGACAGCCTCCTACGAGCAGTACTTC. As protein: CASSGRTASYEQYF.

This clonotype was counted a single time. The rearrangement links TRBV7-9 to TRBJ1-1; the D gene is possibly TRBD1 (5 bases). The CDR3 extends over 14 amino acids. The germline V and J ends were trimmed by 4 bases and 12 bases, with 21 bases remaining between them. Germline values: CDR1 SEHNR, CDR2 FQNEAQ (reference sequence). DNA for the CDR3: TGTGCCAGCAGCTCGCGGGGACGGAGTACTGCGACTTTCTTT. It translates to CASSSRGRSTATFF.

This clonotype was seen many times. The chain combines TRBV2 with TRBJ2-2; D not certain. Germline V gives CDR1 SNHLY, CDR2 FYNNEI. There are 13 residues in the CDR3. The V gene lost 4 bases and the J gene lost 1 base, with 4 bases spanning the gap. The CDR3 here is CASSALNTGELFF. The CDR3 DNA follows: TGTGCCAGCAGTGCCCTGAACACCGGGGAGCTGTTTTTT.

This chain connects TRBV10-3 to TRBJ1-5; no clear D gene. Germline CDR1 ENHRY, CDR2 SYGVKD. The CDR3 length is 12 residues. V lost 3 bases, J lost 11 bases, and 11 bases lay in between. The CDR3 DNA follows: TGTGCCATCAGTGAAATGACGCGTTCCCAGCATTTT. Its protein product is CAISEMTRSQHF.

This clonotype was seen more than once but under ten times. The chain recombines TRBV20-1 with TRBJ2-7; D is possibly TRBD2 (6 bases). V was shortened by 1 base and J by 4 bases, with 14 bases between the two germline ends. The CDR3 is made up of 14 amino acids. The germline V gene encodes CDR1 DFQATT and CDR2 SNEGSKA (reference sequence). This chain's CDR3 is CSARGPGGLYEQYF. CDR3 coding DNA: TGCAGTGCTAGAGGTCCAGGAGGGCTATACGAGCAGTACTTC.

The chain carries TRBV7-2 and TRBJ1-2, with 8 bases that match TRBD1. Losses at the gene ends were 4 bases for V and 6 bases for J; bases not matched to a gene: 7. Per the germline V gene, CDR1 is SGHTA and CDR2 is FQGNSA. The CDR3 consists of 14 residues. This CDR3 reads CASSSKQGGDGYTF. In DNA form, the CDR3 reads TGTGCCAGCAGCTCAAAACAGGGGGGAGATGGCTACACCTTC.

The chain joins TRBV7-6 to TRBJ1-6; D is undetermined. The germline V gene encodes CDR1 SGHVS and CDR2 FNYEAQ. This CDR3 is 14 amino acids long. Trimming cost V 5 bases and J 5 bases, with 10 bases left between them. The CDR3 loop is CASSPNDDNSPLHF. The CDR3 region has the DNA TGTGCCAGCAGCCCAAACGATGATAATTCACCCCTCCACTTT. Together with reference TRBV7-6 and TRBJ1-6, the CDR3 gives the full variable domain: GAGVSQSPRYKVTKRGQDVALRCDPISGHVSLYWYRQALGQGPEFLTYFNYEAQQDKSGLPNDRFSAERPEGSISTLTIQRTEQRDSAMYRCASSPNDDNSPLHFGNGTRLTVT.

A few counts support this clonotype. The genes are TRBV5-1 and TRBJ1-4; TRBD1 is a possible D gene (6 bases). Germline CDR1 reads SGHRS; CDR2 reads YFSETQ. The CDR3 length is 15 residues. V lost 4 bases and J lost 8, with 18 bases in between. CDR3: CASSGGTRPDEKLFF. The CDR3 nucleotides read TGCGCCAGCAGCGGGGGGACAAGGCCGGACGAAAAACTGTTTTTT.

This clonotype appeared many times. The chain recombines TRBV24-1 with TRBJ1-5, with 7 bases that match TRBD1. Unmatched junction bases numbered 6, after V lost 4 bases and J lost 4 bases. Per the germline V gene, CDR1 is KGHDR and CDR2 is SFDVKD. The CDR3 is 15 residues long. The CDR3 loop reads CATSERTGGNQPQHF. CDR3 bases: TGTGCCACCAGTGAGCGGACAGGAGGGAATCAGCCCCAGCATTTT.

CDR3 nucleotide sequence: TGTGCCAGCAGTGAGGAGTTTGCGGGACAGGGGGCCTATGGCTACACCTTC. This encodes CASSEEFAGQGAYGYTF. This chain links TRBV2 with TRBJ1-2; 12 positions match TRBD1. The CDR3 contains 17 residues. CDR1 is SNHLY, CDR2 FYNNEI, per germline. With 3 bases clipped from V and 4 bases from J, the junction kept 9 bases outside the gene matches.

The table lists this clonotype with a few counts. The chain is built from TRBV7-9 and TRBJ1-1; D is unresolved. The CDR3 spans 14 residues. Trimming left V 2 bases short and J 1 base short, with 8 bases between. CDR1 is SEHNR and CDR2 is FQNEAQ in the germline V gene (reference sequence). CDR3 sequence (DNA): TGTGCCAGCAGCTTATACGTGGAGAACACTGAAGCTTTCTTT. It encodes CASSLYVENTEAFF.

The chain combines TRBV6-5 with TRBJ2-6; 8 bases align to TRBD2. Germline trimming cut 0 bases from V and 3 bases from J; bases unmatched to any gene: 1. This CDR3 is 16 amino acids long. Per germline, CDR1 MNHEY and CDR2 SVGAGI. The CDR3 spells CASSYSGLGGANVLTF. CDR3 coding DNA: TGTGCCAGCAGTTACTCGGGACTAGGTGGGGCCAACGTCCTGACTTTC.

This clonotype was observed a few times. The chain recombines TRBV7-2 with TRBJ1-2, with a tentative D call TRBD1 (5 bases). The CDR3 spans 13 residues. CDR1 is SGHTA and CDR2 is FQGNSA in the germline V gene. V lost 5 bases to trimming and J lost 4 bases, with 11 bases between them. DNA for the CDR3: TGTGCCAGCAGCCGAGGGGTTACCTATGGCTACACCTTC. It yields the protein CASSRGVTYGYTF.

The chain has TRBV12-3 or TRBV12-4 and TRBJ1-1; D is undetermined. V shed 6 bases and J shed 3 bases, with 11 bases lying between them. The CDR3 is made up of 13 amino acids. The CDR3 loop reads CASRSEWDTEAFF. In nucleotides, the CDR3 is TGTGCCAGCAGGTCCGAGTGGGACACTGAAGCTTTCTTT.

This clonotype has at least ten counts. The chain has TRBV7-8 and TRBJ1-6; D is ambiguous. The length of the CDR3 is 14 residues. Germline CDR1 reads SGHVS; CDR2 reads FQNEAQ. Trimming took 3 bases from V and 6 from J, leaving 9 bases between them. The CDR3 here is CASSFWQLNSPLHF. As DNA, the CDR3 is TGTGCCAGCAGCTTTTGGCAGCTTAATTCACCCCTCCACTTT.

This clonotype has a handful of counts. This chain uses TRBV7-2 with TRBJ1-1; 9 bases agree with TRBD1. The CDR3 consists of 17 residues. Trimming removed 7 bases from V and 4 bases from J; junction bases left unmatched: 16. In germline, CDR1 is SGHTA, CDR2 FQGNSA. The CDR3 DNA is TGTGCCAGCAATAGCCCCCGGGACAGGGAAACGGGCACTGAAGCTTTCTTT. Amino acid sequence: CASNSPRDRETGTEAFF.

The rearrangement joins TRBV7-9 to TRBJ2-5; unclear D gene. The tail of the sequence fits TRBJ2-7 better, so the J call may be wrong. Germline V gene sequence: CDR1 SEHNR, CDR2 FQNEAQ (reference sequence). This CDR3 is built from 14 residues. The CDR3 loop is CASRKTTTSYEQYF. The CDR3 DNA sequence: TGTGCCAGCAGAAAAACAACAACCTCCTACGAGCAGTACTTC.